These 24 T cell receptor beta chains were all obtained from the same sample, sequenced in a study of cytomegalovirus exposure and HLA in healthy donors. Method: immunoSEQ multiplex PCR; TCRdb's copy keeps in-frame clones and lacks some. The repertoire has 150,000 or so clones, approximately 92% of them found once; the top ten carry 8% to 9.5%. Sequenced sample: PBMCs. These receptors were taken from a young woman in good health and CMV-seropositive.

The CDR3: CASSRSTSGEQETQYF. CDR3 bases: TGTGCCAGCAGTCGCTCGACTAGCGGGGAGCAAGAGACCCAGTACTTC. V gene TRBV2 combines with J gene TRBJ2-5, with 11 bases fitting TRBD2. The CDR3 sequence is 16 residues long. Losses at the gene ends were 5 bases for V and 2 bases for J; bases not matched to a gene: 7. Germline lookup yields CDR1 SNHLY and CDR2 FYNNEI.

This chain uses TRBV19 with TRBJ2-3; tentative D call: TRBD1 (6 bases). Germline CDR1 LNHDA, CDR2 SQIVND (reference sequence). The V gene lost 5 bases and the J gene lost 0 bases, with 12 bases spanning the gap. This CDR3 has 15 amino acids. The CDR3 sequence is CASSPGQFSTDTQYF. CDR3 in DNA: TGTGCCAGTAGTCCCGGACAGTTTAGCACAGATACGCAGTATTTT.

The J gene is TRBJ1-5, the V gene TRBV2; D possibly corresponds to TRBD1 (5 bases). The length of the CDR3 is 13 residues. CDR1 and CDR2 from the germline V gene are SNHLY and FYNNEI. V lost 5 bases and J 3 bases, leaving 8 bases between the germline ends. In DNA, the CDR3 is TGTGCCAGCAGTAAGGACACCAATCAGCCCCAGCATTTT. This sequence encodes CASSKDTNQPQHF.

The rearrangement joins TRBV9 to TRBJ2-2; the D gene is possibly TRBD1 (5 bases). CDR3 length equals 15 residues. Germline assignment: CDR1 SGDLS and CDR2 YYNGEE. Trimming took off 2 bases at V and 0 bases at J, with 8 bases between the two ends. The CDR3 protein is CASSVDIANTGELFF. As DNA, the CDR3 is TGTGCCAGCAGCGTGGACATAGCGAACACCGGGGAGCTGTTTTTT. The variable domain in full, completed from reference TRBV9 and TRBJ2-2, reads DSGVTQTPKHLITATGQRVTLRCSPRSGDLSVYWYQQSLDQGLQFLIQYYNGEERAKGNILERFSAQQFPDLHSELNLSSLELGDSALYFCASSVDIANTGELFFGEGSRLTVL.

This sequence joins TRBV7-9 and TRBJ1-5; D may be TRBD1 (5 bases). The CDR3 is made up of 17 amino acids. V lost 0 bases to trimming and J lost 1 base, with 13 bases between them. Looked up from germline, CDR1 is SEHNR and CDR2 is FQNEAQ (reference sequence). This CDR3 is CASSLADQGTSNQPQHF. In nucleotides, the CDR3 is TGTGCCAGCAGCTTAGCGGATCAGGGAACGAGCAATCAGCCCCAGCATTTT.

Only a few counts were recorded for this clone. The rearrangement joins TRBV28 to TRBJ1-2; D ambiguous. The CDR3 contains 13 residues. The germline V and J ends were trimmed by 10 bases and 8 bases, with 20 bases remaining between them. CDR1 and CDR2 from the germline V gene are MDHEN and SYDVKM. In DNA form, the CDR3 reads TGTGCCACCCTATCGGGCGGGAGGGAAGGCTACACCTTC. It translates to CATLSGGREGYTF.

The J gene is TRBJ2-2, the V gene TRBV7-2; possible D gene TRBD1, 6 bases. The CDR3 sequence is 15 residues long. Germline CDR1 reads SGHTA; CDR2 reads FQGNSA. Trimming removed 2 bases at V and 10 bases at J, with 17 bases between. CDR3 DNA sequence: TGTGCCAGCAGCTTATTGGCAGGGGATAGAAAGGAGCTGTTTTTT. Its translation: CASSLLAGDRKELFF.

The chain couples TRBV5-6 to TRBJ2-6, with a possible D match to TRBD1 (6 bases). CDR1 is SGHDT, CDR2 YYEEEE, per germline. V lost 4 bases and J 0 bases, leaving 17 bases between the germline ends. This CDR3 contains 18 residues. The CDR3 DNA is TGTGCCAGCAGCCGATCGGGACATCCCTACTCTGGGGCCAACGTCCTGACTTTC. Its protein product is CASSRSGHPYSGANVLTF.

V is TRBV9 and J is TRBJ1-5; maybe TRBD1 (5 bases). There are 14 residues in the CDR3. V lost 7 bases and J lost 1, with 12 bases in between. The germline V gene encodes CDR1 SGDLS and CDR2 YYNGEE. In DNA, the CDR3 is TGTGCCAGCGCGGCGGGGCCCAGCAATCAGCCCCAGCATTTT. It is translated as CASAAGPSNQPQHF. Full variable domain (missing parts from reference TRBV9 and TRBJ1-5): DSGVTQTPKHLITATGQRVTLRCSPRSGDLSVYWYQQSLDQGLQFLIQYYNGEERAKGNILERFSAQQFPDLHSELNLSSLELGDSALYFCASAAGPSNQPQHFGDGTRLSIL.

This clone came up once. This chain uses TRBV5-1 with TRBJ2-5; a possible D gene is TRBD1 (6 bases). The CDR3 is 13 residues long. Germline values: CDR1 SGHRS, CDR2 YFSETQ. V dropped 3 bases and J dropped 4 bases, with 10 bases sitting between them. The CDR3 DNA sequence: TGCGCCAGCAGCTCCCCAGGGGTAGAGACCCAGTACTTC. Residues: CASSSPGVETQYF.

V is TRBV4-1 and J is TRBJ2-2; 9 nucleotides match TRBD1. CDR1 and CDR2 from the germline V gene are MGHRA and YSYEKL. The CDR3 spans 14 residues. V gave up 6 bases and J gave up 7 bases; unmatched junction bases: 6. The CDR3 coding sequence is TGCGCCAGCAGGTGGGACAGGGACAACGGGGAGCTGTTTTTT. Translation: CASRWDRDNGELFF.

This clone occurred a few times. This chain links TRBV5-1 with TRBJ2-3, with a tentative D call TRBD2 (6 bases). The CDR3 is 14 amino acids. Looked up from germline, CDR1 is SGHRS and CDR2 is YFSETQ. The V end lost 0 bases, the J end lost 4 bases, and 9 bases lay between the germline ends. Here the CDR3 DNA reads TGCGCCAGCAGCTTGGGACTAGAGGCAGATACGCAGTATTTT. Translated: CASSLGLEADTQYF.

This rearrangement joins TRBV6-5 to TRBJ2-5; 7 nucleotides match TRBD2. V was clipped by 5 bases and J by 3 bases; unmatched bases: 9. Germline loops: CDR1 MNHEY, CDR2 SVGAGI. CDR3 size: 15 residues. This CDR3 reads CASSRSGTTKETQYF. CDR3 sequence (DNA): TGTGCCAGCAGTCGCTCCGGGACTACGAAAGAGACCCAGTACTTC.

This chain joins TRBV4-1 and TRBJ1-6; 8 bases are a match to TRBD1. V lost 3 bases, J lost 4 bases, and 2 bases stayed unmatched. From germline, CDR1 is MGHRA and CDR2 YSYEKL. This CDR3 has 15 residues. CDR3 amino acids: CASSQDRAYNSPLHF. The DNA of the CDR3 is TGCGCCAGCAGCCAGGACAGGGCGTATAATTCACCCCTCCACTTT.

The rearrangement joins TRBV4-1 to TRBJ2-4; 11 bases are shared with TRBD1. The CDR3 contains 17 residues. Germline V CDR1 and CDR2: MGHRA, YSYEKL. J gave up 6 bases and V 0 bases, and 7 bases lay outside the gene matches. CDR3 in amino acids: CASSQDRRTGGLNIQYF. DNA of the CDR3: TGCGCCAGCAGCCAAGATCGACGGACAGGGGGCTTAAACATTCAGTACTTC.

V is TRBV7-9 and J is TRBJ1-1; 9 bases match TRBD1. Germline lookup yields CDR1 SEHNR and CDR2 FQNEAQ (reference sequence). Trimming took 3 bases from V and 6 from J; bases not matched to a gene: 5. The CDR3 covers 14 residues. The CDR3 loop is CASSLDRGRAEAFF. In nucleotides, the CDR3 is TGTGCCAGCAGCTTGGACAGGGGCCGGGCTGAAGCTTTCTTT.

V gene TRBV9 combines with J gene TRBJ2-2; no clear D. The germline V gene encodes CDR1 SGDLS and CDR2 YYNGEE. CDR3 length: 14 residues. The V and J ends lost 7 bases and 0 bases respectively, with 10 bases between them. Written as DNA, the CDR3 is TGTGCCAGCTCCCGGGTGTCGAACACCGGGGAGCTGTTTTTT. Amino acid sequence: CASSRVSNTGELFF. Based on the CDR3 plus reference TRBV9 and TRBJ2-2, the full variable domain is DSGVTQTPKHLITATGQRVTLRCSPRSGDLSVYWYQQSLDQGLQFLIQYYNGEERAKGNILERFSAQQFPDLHSELNLSSLELGDSALYFCASSRVSNTGELFFGEGSRLTVL.

This clone came up a few times. This chain joins TRBV20-1 and TRBJ1-2; 11 bases are a match to TRBD1. The CDR3 totals 11 residues. Germline V gene data show CDR1 as DFQATT and CDR2 as SNEGSKA (reference sequence). DNA of the CDR3: TGCAGGGGGACAGGGGGTTATGGCTACACCTTC. This sequence encodes CRGTGGYGYTF.

The chain has TRBV5-1 and TRBJ2-2; D might be TRBD1 (5 bases). The CDR3 covers 14 residues. Trimming stripped 1 base from V and 3 bases from J, with 7 bases between. CDR1 and CDR2 (germline): SGHRS, YFSETQ. CDR3 nucleotides: TGCGCCAGCAGCTTGACAGGAGACACCGGGGAGCTGTTTTTT. Translating gives CASSLTGDTGELFF.

This clone came up a few times. The chain couples TRBV6-1 to TRBJ1-1; D not resolved. Germline values: CDR1 MNHNS, CDR2 SASEGT. V lost 7 bases, J lost 1 base, and 10 bases lay in between. The CDR3 has 13 residues. This CDR3 is CASMPVWNTEAFF. CDR3 nucleotides: TGTGCCAGCATGCCGGTTTGGAACACTGAAGCTTTCTTT.

In nucleotides, the CDR3 is TGCAGCGTTGATCCGTTGAACACTGAAGCTTTCTTT. As protein: CSVDPLNTEAFF. V gene TRBV29-1 combines with J gene TRBJ1-1; D unresolved. Germline V gene data show CDR1 as SQVTM and CDR2 as ANQGSEA. V lost 3 bases to trimming and J lost 0 bases, with 5 bases between them. CDR3 length: 12 amino acids. The complete variable domain, with remaining parts taken from reference TRBV29-1 and TRBJ1-1, reads SAVISQKPSRDICQRGTSLTIQCQVDSQVTMMFWYRQQPGQSLTLIATANQGSEATYESGFVIDKFPISRPNLTFSTLTVSNMSPEDSSIYLCSVDPLNTEAFFGQGTRLTVV.

CDR3 DNA sequence: TGCAGCGTTGAGGTGGCAGGGGGCAGTGTCTGGGATGGCTACACCTTC. Its protein is CSVEVAGGSVWDGYTF. The chain carries TRBV29-1 and TRBJ1-2, with 8 bases that match TRBD1. J gave up 6 bases and V 3 bases, and 15 bases lay outside the gene matches. This CDR3 contains 16 residues. Germline V gives CDR1 SQVTM, CDR2 ANQGSEA.

The rearrangement uses TRBV9 and TRBJ2-6; the match to TRBD1 covers 11 bases. V gave up 0 bases and J gave up 4 bases; unmatched junction bases: 12. CDR1 and CDR2 (germline): SGDLS, YYNGEE. The CDR3 has 20 residues. The CDR3 DNA follows: TGTGCCAGCAGCGTAGCGGCCGGGACAGGGGGGCGGGCCGGGGCCAACGTCCTGACTTTC. Its protein product is CASSVAAGTGGRAGANVLTF. Full variable domain (outside the CDR3, taken from reference TRBV9 and TRBJ2-6): DSGVTQTPKHLITATGQRVTLRCSPRSGDLSVYWYQQSLDQGLQFLIQYYNGEERAKGNILERFSAQQFPDLHSELNLSSLELGDSALYFCASSVAAGTGGRAGANVLTFGAGSRLTVL.

This clone was detected only once. V usage is TRBV6-5 and J usage is TRBJ2-7; 10 bases match TRBD1. Germline V gene lookup returns CDR1 MNHEY and CDR2 SVGAGI. The ends lost 4 bases at V and 5 bases at J; junction bases unmatched: 5. CDR3 length equals 14 residues. The CDR3 DNA reads as TGTGCCAGCAGTTCCGCGACAGGGGGCGACGAGCAGTACTTC. Residues: CASSSATGGDEQYF.